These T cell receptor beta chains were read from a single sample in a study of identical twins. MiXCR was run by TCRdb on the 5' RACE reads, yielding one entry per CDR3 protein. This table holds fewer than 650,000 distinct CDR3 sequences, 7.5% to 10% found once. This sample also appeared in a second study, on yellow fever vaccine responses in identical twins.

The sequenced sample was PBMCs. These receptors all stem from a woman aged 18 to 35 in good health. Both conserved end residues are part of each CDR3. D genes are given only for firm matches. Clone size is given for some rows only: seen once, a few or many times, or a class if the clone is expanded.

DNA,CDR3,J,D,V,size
TGCAGTGCTAGAGACGACGCAATTTACTCCTACAATGAGCAGTTCTTC,CSARDDAIYSYNEQFF,TRBJ2-1,.,TRBV20-1,.
TGTGCCAGCAGCTCGCTAGCAACCCTCACCGGGGAGCTGTTTTTT,CASSSLATLTGELFF,TRBJ2-2,.,TRBV7-9,few
TGTGCCAGCAGCTTAGCGGACATTCAGTACTTC,CASSLADIQYF,TRBJ2-4,.,TRBV7-2,many
TGCAGCGTTGAGACAGTCTTAAACACTGAAGCTTTCTTT,CSVETVLNTEAFF,TRBJ1-1,.,TRBV29-1,many
TGTGCCAGCAGCTCCCTGGGAGGAGGGGGACTAGACAATGAGCAGTTCTTC,CASSSLGGGGLDNEQFF,TRBJ2-1,TRBD2,TRBV7-9,.
TGTGCTAGTGGTTTGGTACGAAACAGCCCCACCGGGGAGCTGTTTTTT,CASGLVRNSPTGELFF,TRBJ2-2,.,TRBV12-5,many
TGCGCCAGCAGCCCCGGACTAGCGGGATTGGTGTTACTCATCTTC,CASSPGLAGLVLLIF,TRBJ2-1,TRBD2,TRBV4-3,.
TGTGCCTGGGGCCCTCAGGTGAACACTGAAGCTTTCTTT,CAWGPQVNTEAFF,TRBJ1-1,.,TRBV30,.
TGTGCCAGCAGCTTAGCAACGGGGGCCCCCTACGAGCAGTACTTC,CASSLATGAPYEQYF,TRBJ2-7,.,TRBV7-2,few
TGTGCCACCTCGAATTCAGTCCCCTACGAGCAGTACTTC,CATSNSVPYEQYF,TRBJ2-7,.,TRBV6-2/TRBV6-3,few
TGTGCCATCAGTGGGCGGGGGGGCCAGGAGACCCAGTACTTC,CAISGRGGQETQYF,TRBJ2-5,TRBD2,TRBV10-3,.
TGCAGCGTTGTTTCCCCACCTTTTTACAATGAGCAGTTCTTC,CSVVSPPFYNEQFF,TRBJ2-1,.,TRBV29-1,many
TGTGCCAGCAGCTTGGCCGGGGTCAGGCCGTTGGGGGAGACCCAGTACTTC,CASSLAGVRPLGETQYF,TRBJ2-5,.,TRBV5-6,few
TGCAGTGCTAGAACTCTCGCGGGAGGGTCCTACAATGAGCAGTTCTTC,CSARTLAGGSYNEQFF,TRBJ2-1,TRBD2,TRBV20-1,few
TGCGCCAGCAGCCCCCTCGCCGGGGGGGCTGGCAATGAGCAGTTCTTC,CASSPLAGGAGNEQFF,TRBJ2-1,TRBD2,TRBV5-1,many
TGTGCCAGCAGTTTCCAGGATTGGCGCTCCTACAATGAGCAGTTCTTC,CASSFQDWRSYNEQFF,TRBJ2-1,.,TRBV27,few
TGTGCCAGCAGCCAAGGCCCCGGGGGGAATGAGCAGTTCTTC,CASSQGPGGNEQFF,TRBJ2-1,TRBD2,TRBV14,.
TGCAGTGCTAGTGAAGCCGGACTAGCGGGACAAAGACGGACCCAGTACTTC,CSASEAGLAGQRRTQYF,TRBJ2-5,TRBD2,TRBV20-1,.
TGTGCCATCAGTTCTAGCGGGGGACCCCAAGAGACCCAGTACTTC,CAISSSGGPQETQYF,TRBJ2-5,TRBD2,TRBV10-3,few
TGTGCCATCAGTGACAGCCACTACGAGCAGTACTTC,CAISDSHYEQYF,TRBJ2-7,.,TRBV10-3,.
TGCAGTGCTATGAAAGGCGGTACGCAGTATTTT,CSAMKGGTQYF,TRBJ2-3,.,TRBV20-1,few